This T cell receptor (beta chain) was recovered during a study of vaccination effects on CD4 cells after COVID-19. Study-wide context: Within the ViraFEST assay, antigen-specific CD4+ T cells underwent expansion with viral peptide pools prior to sequencing. Post-vaccine specimens arrived a median 72 days past the second dose.

To note about this clone: Its specificity is unknown. Because the CDR3's place on the DNA is in doubt, the DNA is left out and the CDR3 is given as listed by TCRdb.

Germline values: CDR1 MNHEY, CDR2 SVGAGI. The CDR3 is 15 amino acids in total, end residues counted. Cultured cells yielded isolated CD4+ T cells after about ten days. Confirmation by PCR established that the person had SARS-CoV-2 infection between March and December 2020. Vaccination of participants consisted of two doses of either the BNT162b2 or mRNA-1273 vaccine. The data were produced by immunoSEQ multiplex PCR, yet TCRdb's version contains in-frame clones alone and is incomplete. The sample records over 35,000 clones, less than 85% being singletons. Study-level results: Convalescent patients were scarce, and early post-infection timepoints were absent.

The gene calls are TRBV6-5 and TRBJ1-2. This receptor was obtained from a human donor who had a prior SARS-CoV-2 infection. The sample was CD4+ T cells from PBMCs cultured without peptide, taken after COVID-19 vaccination. The CDR3 loop is CASFGSGSVNYGYTF.